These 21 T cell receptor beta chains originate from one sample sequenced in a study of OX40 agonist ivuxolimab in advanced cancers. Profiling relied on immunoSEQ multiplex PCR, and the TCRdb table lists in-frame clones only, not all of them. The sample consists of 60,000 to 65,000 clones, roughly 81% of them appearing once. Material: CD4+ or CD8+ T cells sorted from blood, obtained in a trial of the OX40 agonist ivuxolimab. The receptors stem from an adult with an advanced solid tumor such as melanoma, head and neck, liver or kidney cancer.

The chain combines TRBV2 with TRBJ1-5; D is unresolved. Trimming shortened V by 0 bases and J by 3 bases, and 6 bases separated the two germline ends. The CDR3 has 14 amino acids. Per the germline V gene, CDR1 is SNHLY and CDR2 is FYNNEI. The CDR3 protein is CASSEAVDNQPQHF. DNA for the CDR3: TGTGCCAGCAGTGAAGCCGTTGACAATCAGCCCCAGCATTTT. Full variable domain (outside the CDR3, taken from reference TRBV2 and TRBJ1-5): EPEVTQTPSHQVTQMGQEVILRCVPISNHLYFYWYRQILGQKVEFLVSFYNNEISEKSEIFDDQFSVERPDGSNFTLKIRSTKLEDSAMYFCASSEAVDNQPQHFGDGTRLSIL.

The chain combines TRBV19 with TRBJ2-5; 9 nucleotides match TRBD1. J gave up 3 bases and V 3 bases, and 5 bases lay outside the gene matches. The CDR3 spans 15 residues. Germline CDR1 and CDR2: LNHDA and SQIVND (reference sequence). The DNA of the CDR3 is TGTGCCAGTAGTATTGGGACAGGGAGGGAAGAGACCCAGTACTTC. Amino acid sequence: CASSIGTGREETQYF.

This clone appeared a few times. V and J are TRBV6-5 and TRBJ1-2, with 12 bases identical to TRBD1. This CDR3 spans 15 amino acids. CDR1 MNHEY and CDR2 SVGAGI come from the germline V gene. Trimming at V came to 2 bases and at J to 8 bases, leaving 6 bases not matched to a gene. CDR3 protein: CASSYMGQGARGYTF. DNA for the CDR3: TGTGCCAGCAGTTACATGGGACAGGGGGCGCGGGGCTACACCTTC.

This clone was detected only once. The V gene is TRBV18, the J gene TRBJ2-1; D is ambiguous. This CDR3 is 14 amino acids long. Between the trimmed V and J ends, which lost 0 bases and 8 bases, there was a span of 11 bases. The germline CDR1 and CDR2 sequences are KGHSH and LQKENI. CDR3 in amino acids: CASSPPSVRDEQFF. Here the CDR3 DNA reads TGTGCCAGCTCACCACCATCAGTAAGGGATGAGCAGTTCTTC.

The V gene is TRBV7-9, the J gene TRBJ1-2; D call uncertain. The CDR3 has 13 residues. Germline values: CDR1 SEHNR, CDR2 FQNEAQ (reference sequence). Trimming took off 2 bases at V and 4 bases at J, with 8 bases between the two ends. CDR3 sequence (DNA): TGTGCCAGCAGCTTACCCGGGAGCTATGGCTACACCTTC. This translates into CASSLPGSYGYTF.

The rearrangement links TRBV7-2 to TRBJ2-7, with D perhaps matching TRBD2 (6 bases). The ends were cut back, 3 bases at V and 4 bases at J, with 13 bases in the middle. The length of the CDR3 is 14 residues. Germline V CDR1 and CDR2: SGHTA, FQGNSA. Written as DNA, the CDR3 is TGTGCCAGCAGCTTGGAGGGATTCGGATACGAGCAGTACTTC. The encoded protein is CASSLEGFGYEQYF. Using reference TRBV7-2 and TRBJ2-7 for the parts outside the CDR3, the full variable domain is GAGVSQSPSNKVTEKGKDVELRCDPISGHTALYWYRQSLGQGLEFLIYFQGNSAPDKSGLPSDRFSAERTGGSVSTLTIQRTQQEDSAVYLCASSLEGFGYEQYFGPGTRLTVT.

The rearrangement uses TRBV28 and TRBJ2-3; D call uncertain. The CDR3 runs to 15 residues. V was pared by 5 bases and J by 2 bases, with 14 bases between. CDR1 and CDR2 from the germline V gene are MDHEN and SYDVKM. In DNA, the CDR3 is TGTGCCAGCAGTCAATCCATAGGGTTCACAGATACGCAGTATTTT. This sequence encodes CASSQSIGFTDTQYF. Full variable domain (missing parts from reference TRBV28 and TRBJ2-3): DVKVTQSSRYLVKRTGEKVFLECVQDMDHENMFWYRQDPGLGLRLIYFSYDVKMKEKGDIPEGYSVSREKKERFSLILESASTNQTSMYLCASSQSIGFTDTQYFGPGTRLTVL.

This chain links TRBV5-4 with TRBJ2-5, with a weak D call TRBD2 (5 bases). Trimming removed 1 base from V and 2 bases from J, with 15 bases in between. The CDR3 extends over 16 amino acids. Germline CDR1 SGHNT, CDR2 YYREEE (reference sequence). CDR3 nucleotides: TGTGCCAGCAGCTTGTCTGTGGGAGTCGGGCAAGAGACCCAGTACTTC. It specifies CASSLSVGVGQETQYF.

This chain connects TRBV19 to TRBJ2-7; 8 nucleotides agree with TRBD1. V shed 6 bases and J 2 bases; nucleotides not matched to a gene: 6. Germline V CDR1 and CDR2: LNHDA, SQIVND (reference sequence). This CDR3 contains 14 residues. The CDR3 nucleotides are TGTGCCAGTAGATTAGGACAGGGAACCTACGAGCAGTACTTC. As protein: CASRLGQGTYEQYF. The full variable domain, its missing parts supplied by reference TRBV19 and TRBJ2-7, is DGGITQSPKYLFRKEGQNVTLSCEQNLNHDAMYWYRQDPGQGLRLIYYSQIVNDFQKGDIAEGYSVSREKKESFPLTVTSAQKNPTAFYLCASRLGQGTYEQYFGPGTRLTVT.

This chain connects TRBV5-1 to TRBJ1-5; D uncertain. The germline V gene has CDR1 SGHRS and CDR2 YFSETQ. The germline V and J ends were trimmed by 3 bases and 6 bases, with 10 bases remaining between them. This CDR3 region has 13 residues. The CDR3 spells CASSWHSGQPQHF. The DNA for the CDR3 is TGCGCCAGCAGCTGGCATTCCGGTCAGCCCCAGCATTTT. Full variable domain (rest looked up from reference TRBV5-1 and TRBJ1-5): KAGVTQTPRYLIKTRGQQVTLSCSPISGHRSVSWYQQTPGQGLQFLFEYFSETQRNKGNFPGRFSGRQFSNSRSEMNVSTLELGDSALYLCASSWHSGQPQHFGDGTRLSIL.

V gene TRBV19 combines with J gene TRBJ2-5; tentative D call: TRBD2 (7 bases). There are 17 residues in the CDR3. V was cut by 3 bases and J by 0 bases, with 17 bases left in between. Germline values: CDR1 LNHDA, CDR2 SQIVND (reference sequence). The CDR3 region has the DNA TGTGCCAGTAGTATTGGGGGGGCAGGGGAGGACCAAGAGACCCAGTACTTC. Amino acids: CASSIGGAGEDQETQYF.

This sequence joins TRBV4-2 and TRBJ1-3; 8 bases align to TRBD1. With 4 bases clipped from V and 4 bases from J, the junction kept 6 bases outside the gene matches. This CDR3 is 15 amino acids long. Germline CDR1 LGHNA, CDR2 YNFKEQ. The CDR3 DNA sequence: TGTGCCAGCAGCCCTATGACAGGGGCCGGAAACACCATATATTTT. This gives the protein CASSPMTGAGNTIYF.

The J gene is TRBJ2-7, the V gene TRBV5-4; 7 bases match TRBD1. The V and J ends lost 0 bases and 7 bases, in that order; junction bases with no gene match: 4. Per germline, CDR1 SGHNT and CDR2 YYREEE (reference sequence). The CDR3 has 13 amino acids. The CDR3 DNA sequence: TGTGCCAGCAGCTTGGCAGGGGGAAAAGAGCAGTACTTC. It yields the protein CASSLAGGKEQYF.

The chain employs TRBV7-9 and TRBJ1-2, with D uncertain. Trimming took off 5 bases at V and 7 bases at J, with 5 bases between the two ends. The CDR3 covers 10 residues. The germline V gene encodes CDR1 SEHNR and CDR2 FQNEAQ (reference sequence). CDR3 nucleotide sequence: TGTGCCAGCAGCCGCTCTGGCTACACCTTC. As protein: CASSRSGYTF.

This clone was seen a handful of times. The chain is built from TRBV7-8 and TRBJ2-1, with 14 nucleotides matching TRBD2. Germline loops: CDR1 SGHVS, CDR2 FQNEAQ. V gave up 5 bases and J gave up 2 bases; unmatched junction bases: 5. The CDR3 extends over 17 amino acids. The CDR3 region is CASSGRLAGGPYNEQFF. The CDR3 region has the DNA TGTGCCAGCAGCGGACGACTAGCGGGGGGGCCCTACAATGAGCAGTTCTTC.

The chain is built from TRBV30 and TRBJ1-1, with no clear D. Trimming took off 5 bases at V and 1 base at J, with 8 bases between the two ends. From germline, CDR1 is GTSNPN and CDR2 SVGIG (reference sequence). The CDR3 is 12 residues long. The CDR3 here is CAWFRTNTEAFF. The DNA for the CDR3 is TGTGCCTGGTTCAGGACGAACACTGAAGCTTTCTTT.

The CDR3 DNA sequence: TGTGCCAGCAGCTCCAAAGGACGGGGGGCGGGCACAGATACGCAGTATTTT. It codes for CASSSKGRGAGTDTQYF. This sequence joins TRBV7-3 and TRBJ2-3; the D gene is possibly TRBD2 (7 bases). Trimming took off 4 bases at V and 1 base at J, with 18 bases between the two ends. Germline CDR1 reads SGHTA; CDR2 reads FQGTGA. The CDR3 totals 17 residues. Full variable domain (outside the CDR3, taken from reference TRBV7-3 and TRBJ2-3): GAGVSQTPSNKVTEKGKYVELRCDPISGHTALYWYRQSLGQGPEFLIYFQGTGAADDSGLPNDRFFAVRPEGSVSTLKIQRTERGDSAVYLCASSSKGRGAGTDTQYFGPGTRLTVL.

The CDR3 reads CASSLVPNYEQYF. CDR3 in DNA: TGTGCCAGCAGCTTGGTCCCTAACTACGAGCAGTACTTC. The chain has TRBV5-8 and TRBJ2-7, with D hard to call. The CDR3 loop spans 13 amino acids. V was shortened by 0 bases and J by 3 bases, with 7 bases between the two germline ends. Germline CDR1 reads SGHTS; CDR2 reads YDEGEE.

As DNA, the CDR3 is TGTGCCAGCTCACGTTTGCGGGGTGCGTACACTGAAGCTTTCTTT. Protein sequence: CASSRLRGAYTEAFF. The chain links TRBV18 to TRBJ1-1; D call uncertain. The CDR3 runs to 15 residues. Trimming pared 4 bases from V and 3 bases from J, leaving 15 bases between. The V gene's germline CDR1 is KGHSH and CDR2 LQKENI. The full variable domain, with the rest looked up from reference TRBV18 and TRBJ1-1, is NAGVMQNPRHLVRRRGQEARLRCSPMKGHSHVYWYRQLPEEGLKFMVYLQKENIIDESGMPKERFSAEFPKEGPSILRIQQVVRGDSAAYFCASSRLRGAYTEAFFGQGTRLTVV.

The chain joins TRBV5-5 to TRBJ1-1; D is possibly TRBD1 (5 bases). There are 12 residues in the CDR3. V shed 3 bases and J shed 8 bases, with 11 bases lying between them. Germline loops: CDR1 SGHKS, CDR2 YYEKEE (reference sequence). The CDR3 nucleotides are TGTGCCAGCAGCTCCTTACAGGCGGAAGCTTTCTTT. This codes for CASSSLQAEAFF.

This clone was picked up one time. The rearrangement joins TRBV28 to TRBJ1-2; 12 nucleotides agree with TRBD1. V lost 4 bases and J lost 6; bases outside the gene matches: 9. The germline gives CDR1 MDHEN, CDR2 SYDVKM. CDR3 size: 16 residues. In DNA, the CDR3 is TGTGCCAGCAGTTCCGAACCGGGACAGGGGGCGCATGGCTACACCTTC. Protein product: CASSSEPGQGAHGYTF.